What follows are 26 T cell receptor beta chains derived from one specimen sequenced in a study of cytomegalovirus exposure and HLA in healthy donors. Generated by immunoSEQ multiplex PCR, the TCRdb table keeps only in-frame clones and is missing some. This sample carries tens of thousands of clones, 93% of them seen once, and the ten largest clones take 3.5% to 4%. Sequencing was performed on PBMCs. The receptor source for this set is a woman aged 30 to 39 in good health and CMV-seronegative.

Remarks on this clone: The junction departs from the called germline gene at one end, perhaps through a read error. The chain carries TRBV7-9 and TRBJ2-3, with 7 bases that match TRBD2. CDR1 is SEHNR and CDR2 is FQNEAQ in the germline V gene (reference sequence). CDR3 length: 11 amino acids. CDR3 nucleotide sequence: TGTGCCAGCAGCCTTCGGGGGGACTATTCTTTT. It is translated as CASSLRGDYSF.

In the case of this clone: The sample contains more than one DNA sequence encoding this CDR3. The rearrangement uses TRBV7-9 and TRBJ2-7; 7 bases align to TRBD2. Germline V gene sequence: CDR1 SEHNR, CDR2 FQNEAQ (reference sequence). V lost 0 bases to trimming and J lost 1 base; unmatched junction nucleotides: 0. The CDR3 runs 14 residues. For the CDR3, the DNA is TGTGCCAGCAGCTTAGCTAGCGGGTCCTACGAGCAGTACTTC. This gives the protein CASSLASGSYEQYF.

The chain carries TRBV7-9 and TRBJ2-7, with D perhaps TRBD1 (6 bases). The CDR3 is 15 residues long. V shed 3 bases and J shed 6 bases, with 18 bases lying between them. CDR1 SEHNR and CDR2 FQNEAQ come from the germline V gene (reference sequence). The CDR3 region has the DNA TGTGCCAGCAGCTTCGCAGAGATACAGGGTGGCGAGCAGTACTTC. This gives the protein CASSFAEIQGGEQYF.

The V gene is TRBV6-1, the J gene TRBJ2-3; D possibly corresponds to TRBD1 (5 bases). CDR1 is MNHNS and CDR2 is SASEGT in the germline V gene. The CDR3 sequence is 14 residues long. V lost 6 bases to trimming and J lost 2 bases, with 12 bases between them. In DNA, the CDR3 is TGTGCCAGCAGCGCCCTACAGGTCACAGATACGCAGTATTTT. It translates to CASSALQVTDTQYF.

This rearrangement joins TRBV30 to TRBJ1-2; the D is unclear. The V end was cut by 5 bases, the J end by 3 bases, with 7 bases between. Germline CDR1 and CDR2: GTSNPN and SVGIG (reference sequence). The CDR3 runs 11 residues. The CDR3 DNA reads TGTGCCTGGGACACGGACTATGGCTACACCTTC. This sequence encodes CAWDTDYGYTF.

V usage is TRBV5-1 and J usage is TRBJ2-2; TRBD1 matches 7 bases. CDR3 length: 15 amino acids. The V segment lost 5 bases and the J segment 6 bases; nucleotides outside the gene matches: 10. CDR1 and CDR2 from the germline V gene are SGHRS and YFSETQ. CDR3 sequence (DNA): TGCGCCAGCAGAAAAGAGGGACAGATAGCCGGGGAGCTGTTTTTT. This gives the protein CASRKEGQIAGELFF.

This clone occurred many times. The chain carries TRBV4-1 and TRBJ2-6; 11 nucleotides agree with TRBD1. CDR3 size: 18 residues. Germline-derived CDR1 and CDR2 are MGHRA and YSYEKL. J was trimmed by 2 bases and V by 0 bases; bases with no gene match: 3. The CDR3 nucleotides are TGCGCCAGCAGCCAAGAGGGGACAGGGGGGGCTGGGGCCAACGTCCTGACTTTC. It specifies CASSQEGTGGAGANVLTF.

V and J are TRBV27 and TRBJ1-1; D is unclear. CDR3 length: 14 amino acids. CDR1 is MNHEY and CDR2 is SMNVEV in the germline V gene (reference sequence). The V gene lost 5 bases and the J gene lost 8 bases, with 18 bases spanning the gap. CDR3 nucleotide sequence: TGTGCCAGCAGTCCCACGGTCGGGGTTCGGGAAGCTTTCTTT. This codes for CASSPTVGVREAFF.

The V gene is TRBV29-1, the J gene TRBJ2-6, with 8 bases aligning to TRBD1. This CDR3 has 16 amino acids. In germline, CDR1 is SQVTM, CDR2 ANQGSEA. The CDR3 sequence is CSRDRSQLAGANVLTF. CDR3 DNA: TGCAGTCGGGACAGGAGCCAACTTGCTGGGGCCAACGTCCTGACTTTC.

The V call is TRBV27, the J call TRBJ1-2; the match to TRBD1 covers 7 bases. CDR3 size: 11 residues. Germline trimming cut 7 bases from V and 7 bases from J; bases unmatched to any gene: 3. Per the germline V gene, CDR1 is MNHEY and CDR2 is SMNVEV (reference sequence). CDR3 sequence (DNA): TGTGCCAGCAAACAGGGGCGTGGCTACACCTTC. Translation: CASKQGRGYTF.

For the CDR3, the DNA is TGTGCCAGCAGTTCCGCCGGGACAGGTTCCTACGAGCAGTACTTC. It specifies CASSSAGTGSYEQYF. The gene calls are TRBV6-5 and TRBJ2-7; 8 bases agree with TRBD1. The CDR3 consists of 15 residues. Germline V gene data show CDR1 as MNHEY and CDR2 as SVGAGI. The trim removed 4 bases at V and 1 base at J, leaving 6 bases unmatched.

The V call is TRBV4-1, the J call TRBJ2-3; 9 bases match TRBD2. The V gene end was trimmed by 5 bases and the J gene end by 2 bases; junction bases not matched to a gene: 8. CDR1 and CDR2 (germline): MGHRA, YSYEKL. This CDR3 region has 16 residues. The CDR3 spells CASSARLAETTDTQYF. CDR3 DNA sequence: TGCGCCAGCAGCGCCCGACTAGCGGAGACCACAGATACGCAGTATTTT.

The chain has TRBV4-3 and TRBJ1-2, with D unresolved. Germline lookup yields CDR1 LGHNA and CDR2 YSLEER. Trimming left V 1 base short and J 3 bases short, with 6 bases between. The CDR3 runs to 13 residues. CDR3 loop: CASSQAGDYGYTF. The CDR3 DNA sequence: TGCGCCAGCAGCCAAGCGGGAGACTATGGCTACACCTTC.

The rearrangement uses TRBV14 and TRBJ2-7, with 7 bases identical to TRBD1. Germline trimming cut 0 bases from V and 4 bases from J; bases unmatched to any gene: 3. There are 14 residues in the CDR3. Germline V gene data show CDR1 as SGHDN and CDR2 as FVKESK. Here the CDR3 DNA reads TGTGCCAGCAGCCAAGAAAGGGGGCCATACGAGCAGTACTTC. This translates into CASSQERGPYEQYF. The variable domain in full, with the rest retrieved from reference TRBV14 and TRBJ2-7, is EAGVTQFPSHSVIEKGQTVTLRCDPISGHDNLYWYRRVMGKEIKFLLHFVKESKQDESGMPNNRFLAERTGGTYSTLKVQPAELEDSGVYFCASSQERGPYEQYFGPGTRLTVT.

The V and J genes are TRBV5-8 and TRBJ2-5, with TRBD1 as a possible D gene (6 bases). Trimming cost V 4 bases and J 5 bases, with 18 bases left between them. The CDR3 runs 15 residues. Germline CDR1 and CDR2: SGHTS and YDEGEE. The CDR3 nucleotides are TGTGCCAGCAGCGACCGAAACAGGGTCGGGGAGACCCAGTACTTC. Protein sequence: CASSDRNRVGETQYF. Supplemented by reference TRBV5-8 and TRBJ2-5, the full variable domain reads EAGVTQSPTHLIKTRGQQATLRCSPISGHTSVYWYQQALGLGLQFLLWYDEGEERNRGNFPPRFSGRQFPNYSSELNVNALELEDSALYLCASSDRNRVGETQYFGPGTRLLVL.

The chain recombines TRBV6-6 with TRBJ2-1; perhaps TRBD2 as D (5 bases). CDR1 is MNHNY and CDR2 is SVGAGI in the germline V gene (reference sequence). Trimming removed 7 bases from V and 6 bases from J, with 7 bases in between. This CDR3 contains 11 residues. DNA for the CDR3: TGTGCCAGCAATCGGGGCAATGAGCAGTTCTTC. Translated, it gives CASNRGNEQFF.

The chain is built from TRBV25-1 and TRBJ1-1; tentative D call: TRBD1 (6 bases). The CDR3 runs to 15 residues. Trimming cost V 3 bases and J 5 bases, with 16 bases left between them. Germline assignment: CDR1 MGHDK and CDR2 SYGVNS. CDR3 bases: TGTGCCAGCAGTGAGGGAACAGGGATAGGGACTGAAGCTTTCTTT. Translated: CASSEGTGIGTEAFF. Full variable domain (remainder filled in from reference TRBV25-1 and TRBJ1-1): EADIYQTPRYLVIGTGKKITLECSQTMGHDKMYWYQQDPGMELHLIHYSYGVNSTEKGDLSSESTVSRIRTEHFPLTLESARPSHTSQYLCASSEGTGIGTEAFFGQGTRLTVV.

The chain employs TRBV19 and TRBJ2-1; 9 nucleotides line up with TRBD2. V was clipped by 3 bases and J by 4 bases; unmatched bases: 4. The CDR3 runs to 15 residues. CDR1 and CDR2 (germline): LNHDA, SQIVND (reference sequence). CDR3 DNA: TGTGCCAGTAGTATTTTTAGCGGGAGATACAATGAGCAGTTCTTC. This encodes CASSIFSGRYNEQFF. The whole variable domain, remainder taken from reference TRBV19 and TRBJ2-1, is DGGITQSPKYLFRKEGQNVTLSCEQNLNHDAMYWYRQDPGQGLRLIYYSQIVNDFQKGDIAEGYSVSREKKESFPLTVTSAQKNPTAFYLCASSIFSGRYNEQFFGPGTRLTVL.

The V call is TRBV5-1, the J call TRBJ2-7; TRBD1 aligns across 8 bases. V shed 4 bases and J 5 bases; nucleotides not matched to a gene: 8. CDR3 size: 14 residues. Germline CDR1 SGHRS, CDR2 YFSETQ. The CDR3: CASSGTGGTNEQYF. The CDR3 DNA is TGCGCCAGCAGCGGAACAGGGGGAACCAACGAGCAGTACTTC.

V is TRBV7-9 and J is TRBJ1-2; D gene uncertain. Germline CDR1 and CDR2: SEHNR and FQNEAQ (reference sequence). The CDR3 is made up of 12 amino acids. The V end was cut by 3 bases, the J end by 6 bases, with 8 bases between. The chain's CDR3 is CASSLSGDGYTF. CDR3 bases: TGTGCCAGCAGCTTGTCCGGGGATGGCTACACCTTC.

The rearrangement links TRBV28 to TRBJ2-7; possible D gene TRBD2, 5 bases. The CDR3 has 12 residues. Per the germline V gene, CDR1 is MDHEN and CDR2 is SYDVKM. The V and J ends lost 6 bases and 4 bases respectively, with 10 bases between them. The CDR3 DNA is TGTGCCAGCAGCCCGGGGTCGTACGAGCAGTACTTC. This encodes CASSPGSYEQYF.

CDR3 nucleotide sequence: TGCGCCAGCAGCCAAGTCGCTGGGGACAGGTTCGAACGGGGTGAAAAACTGTTTTTT. Protein product: CASSQVAGDRFERGEKLFF. The chain links TRBV4-3 to TRBJ1-4, with 8 bases lining up with TRBD1. With V trimmed by 1 base and J by 7 bases, 17 bases remained unmatched. CDR1 is LGHNA and CDR2 is YSLEER in the germline V gene. The CDR3 length is 19 residues.

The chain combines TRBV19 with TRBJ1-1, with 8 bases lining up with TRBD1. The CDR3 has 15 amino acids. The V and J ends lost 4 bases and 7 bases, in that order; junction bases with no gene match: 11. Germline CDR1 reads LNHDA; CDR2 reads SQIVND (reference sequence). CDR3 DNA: TGTGCCAGTAGTACCCAGCGACAGGGGTCCGGTGAAGCTTTCTTT. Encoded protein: CASSTQRQGSGEAFF. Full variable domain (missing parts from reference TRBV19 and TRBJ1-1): DGGITQSPKYLFRKEGQNVTLSCEQNLNHDAMYWYRQDPGQGLRLIYYSQIVNDFQKGDIAEGYSVSREKKESFPLTVTSAQKNPTAFYLCASSTQRQGSGEAFFGQGTRLTVV.

The CDR3 DNA reads as TGTGCCAGCAGCTTAGCCCGGGACAGGTTCTACGAGCAGTACTTC. Amino acid sequence: CASSLARDRFYEQYF. The chain links TRBV7-8 to TRBJ2-7; TRBD1 matches 8 bases. CDR1 SGHVS and CDR2 FQNEAQ come from the germline V gene. The CDR3 has 15 amino acids. Losses at the gene ends were 0 bases for V and 3 bases for J; bases not matched to a gene: 4.

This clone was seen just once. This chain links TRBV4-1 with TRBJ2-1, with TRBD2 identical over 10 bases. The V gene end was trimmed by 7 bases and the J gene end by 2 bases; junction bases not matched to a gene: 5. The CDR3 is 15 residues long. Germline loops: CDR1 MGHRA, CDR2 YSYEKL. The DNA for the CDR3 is TGCGCCAGCACCCCGGGACTAGCGACCTACAATGAGCAGTTCTTC. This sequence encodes CASTPGLATYNEQFF.

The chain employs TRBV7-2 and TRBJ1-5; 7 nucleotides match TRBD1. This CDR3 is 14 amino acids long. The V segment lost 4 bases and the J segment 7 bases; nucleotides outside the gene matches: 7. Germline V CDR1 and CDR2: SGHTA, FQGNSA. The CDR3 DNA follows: TGTGCCAGCAGCTCGAACAGGGGTAGGCAGCCCCAGCATTTT. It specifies CASSSNRGRQPQHF. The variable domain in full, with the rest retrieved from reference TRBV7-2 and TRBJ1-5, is GAGVSQSPSNKVTEKGKDVELRCDPISGHTALYWYRQSLGQGLEFLIYFQGNSAPDKSGLPSDRFSAERTGGSVSTLTIQRTQQEDSAVYLCASSSNRGRQPQHFGDGTRLSIL.